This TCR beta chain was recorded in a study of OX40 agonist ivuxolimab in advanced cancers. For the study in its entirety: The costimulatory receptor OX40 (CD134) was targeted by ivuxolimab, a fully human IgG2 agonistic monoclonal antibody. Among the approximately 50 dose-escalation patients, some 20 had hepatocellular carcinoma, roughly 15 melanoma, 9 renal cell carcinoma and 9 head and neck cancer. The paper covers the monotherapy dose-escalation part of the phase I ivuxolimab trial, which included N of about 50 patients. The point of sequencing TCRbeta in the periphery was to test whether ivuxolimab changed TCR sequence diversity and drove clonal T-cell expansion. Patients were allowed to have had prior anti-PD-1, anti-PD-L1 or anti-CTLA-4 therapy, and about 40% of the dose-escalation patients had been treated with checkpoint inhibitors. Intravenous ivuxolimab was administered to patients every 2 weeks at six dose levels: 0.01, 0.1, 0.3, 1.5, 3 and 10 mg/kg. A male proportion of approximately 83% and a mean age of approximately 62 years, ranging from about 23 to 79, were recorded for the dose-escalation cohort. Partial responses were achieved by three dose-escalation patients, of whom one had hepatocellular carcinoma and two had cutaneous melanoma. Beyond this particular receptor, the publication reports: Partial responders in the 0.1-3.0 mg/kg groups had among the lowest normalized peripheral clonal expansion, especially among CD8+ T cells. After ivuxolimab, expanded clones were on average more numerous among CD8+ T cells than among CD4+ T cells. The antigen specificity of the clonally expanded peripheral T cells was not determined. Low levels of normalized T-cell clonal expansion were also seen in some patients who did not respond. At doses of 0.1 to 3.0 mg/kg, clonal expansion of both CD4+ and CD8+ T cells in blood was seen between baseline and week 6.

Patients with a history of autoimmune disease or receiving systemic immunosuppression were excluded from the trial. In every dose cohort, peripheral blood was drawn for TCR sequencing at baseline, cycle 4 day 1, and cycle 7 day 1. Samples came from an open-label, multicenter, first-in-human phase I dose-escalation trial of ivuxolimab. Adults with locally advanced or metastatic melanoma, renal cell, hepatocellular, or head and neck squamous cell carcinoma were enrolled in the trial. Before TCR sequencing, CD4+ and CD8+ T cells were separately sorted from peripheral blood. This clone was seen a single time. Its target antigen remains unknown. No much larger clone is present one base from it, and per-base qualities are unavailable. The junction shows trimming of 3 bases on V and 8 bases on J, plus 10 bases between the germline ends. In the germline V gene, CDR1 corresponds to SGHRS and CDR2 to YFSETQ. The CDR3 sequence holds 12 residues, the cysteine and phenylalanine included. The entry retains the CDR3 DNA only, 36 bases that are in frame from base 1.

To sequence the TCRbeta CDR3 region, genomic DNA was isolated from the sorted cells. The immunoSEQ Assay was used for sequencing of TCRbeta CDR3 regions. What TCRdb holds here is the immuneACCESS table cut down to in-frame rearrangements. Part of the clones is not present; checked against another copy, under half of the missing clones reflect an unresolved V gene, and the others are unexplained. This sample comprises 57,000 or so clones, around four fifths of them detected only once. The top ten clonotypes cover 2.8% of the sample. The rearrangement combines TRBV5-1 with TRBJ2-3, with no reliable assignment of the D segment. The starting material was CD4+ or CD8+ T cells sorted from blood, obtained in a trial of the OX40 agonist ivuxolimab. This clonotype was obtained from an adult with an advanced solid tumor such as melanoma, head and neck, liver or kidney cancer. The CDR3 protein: CASSSTRSTQYF. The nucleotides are TGCGCCAGCAGCTCCACCAGATCTACGCAGTATTTT.